Presented here are 32 T cell receptor beta chains from one specimen sequenced in a study of CD8+ T cells in alopecia areata. It was cDNA, reverse transcribed from extracted RNA, that served as the sequencing template. This table comes from immunoSEQ multiplex PCR, and its TCRdb copy is limited to in-frame clones, with some not included. The profile shows 200,000 or so clones, 45% to 70% of them singletons. Sample: CD8+ T cells sorted from blood. These receptors all come from a human donor in good health.

This chain links TRBV27 with TRBJ1-2, with a weak D call TRBD1 (5 bases). Germline V gene lookup returns CDR1 MNHEY and CDR2 SMNVEV (reference sequence). The CDR3 runs 14 residues. The V end lost 2 bases, the J end lost 3 bases, and 10 bases lay between the germline ends. CDR3 DNA sequence: TGTGCCAGCAGTTTAGGGGGAGGGGACTATGGCTACACCTTC. Translating gives CASSLGGGDYGYTF.

The chain employs TRBV18 and TRBJ1-6; possibly TRBD1 for D (6 bases). The CDR3 length is 12 residues. Germline-derived CDR1 and CDR2 are KGHSH and LQKENI. The V gene lost 6 bases and the J gene lost 14 bases, with 14 bases spanning the gap. This chain's CDR3 is CASSLDRKALHF. The CDR3 bases are TGTGCCAGCTCCCTTGACAGGAAGGCCCTCCACTTT.

This clone turned up a few times. The gene calls are TRBV21-1 and TRBJ2-2; the DNA was not used to check the table's D call, TRBD1. TRBV21-1 is a listed pseudogene. The CDR3 length is 15 residues. The CDR3 nucleotides are TGTGCCAGCGTGACCGGGACAGGCAACACCGGGGAGCTGTTTTTT. Translating it yields CASVTGTGNTGELFF.

The chain employs TRBV10-2 and TRBJ2-7; D gene unclear. Germline V lookup: CDR1 WSHSY, CDR2 SAAADI. The V gene lost 2 bases and the J gene lost 7 bases, with 6 bases spanning the gap. The CDR3 is 11 amino acids. The CDR3 protein is CASSEAVEQYF. DNA for the CDR3: TGCGCCAGCAGTGAGGCGGTAGAGCAGTACTTC.

Regarding this clone: Other nucleotide sequences in the sample specify the same CDR3. V and J are TRBV11-2 and TRBJ2-7; 7 bases map to TRBD1. CDR1 is SGHAT and CDR2 is FQNNGV in the germline V gene. This CDR3 comprises 14 residues. The V and J ends lost 1 base and 4 bases, in that order; junction bases with no gene match: 4. DNA of the CDR3: TGTGCCAGCAGCTTAGTGGGACAGTCTTACGAGCAGTACTTC. It yields the protein CASSLVGQSYEQYF.

The chain joins TRBV15 to TRBJ2-5; D gene unclear. There are 15 residues in the CDR3. CDR1 is LNHNV, CDR2 YYDKDF, per germline (reference sequence). Trimming left V 0 bases short and J 4 bases short, with 12 bases between. CDR3 amino acids: CATSRDRSVGETQYF. In nucleotides, the CDR3 is TGTGCCACCAGCAGAGATAGGAGCGTTGGAGAGACCCAGTACTTC.

In this sample, this clone turned up a few times. This rearrangement joins TRBV5-6 to TRBJ1-5, with a weak D call TRBD1 (5 bases). V lost 2 bases, J lost 6 bases, and 18 bases lay in between. CDR1 is SGHDT and CDR2 is YYEEEE in the germline V gene. There are 16 residues in the CDR3. CDR3 nucleotide sequence: TGTGCCAGCAGCTTCCGGTGGAGGGGCCGGGGTCAGCCCCAGCATTTT. It specifies CASSFRWRGRGQPQHF.

This chain connects TRBV4-1 to TRBJ2-1; D is perhaps TRBD2 (6 bases). Trimming shortened V by 1 base and J by 6 bases, and 10 bases separated the two germline ends. Germline values: CDR1 MGHRA, CDR2 YSYEKL. The CDR3 contains 14 residues. The CDR3 spells CASSQVGGVNEQFF. CDR3 sequence (DNA): TGCGCCAGCAGCCAAGTTGGAGGGGTCAATGAGCAGTTCTTC.

The genes are TRBV4-1 and TRBJ2-1, with 15 positions matching TRBD2. V dropped 4 bases and J dropped 4; count of bases not matched to a gene: 2. Germline CDR1 is MGHRA and CDR2 is YSYEKL. There are 16 residues in the CDR3. This CDR3 is CASSRTSGGGYNEQFF. CDR3 nucleotide sequence: TGCGCCAGCAGCCGGACTAGCGGGGGGGGATACAATGAGCAGTTCTTC.

The rearrangement links TRBV9 to TRBJ2-1; 7 bases match TRBD1. Looked up from germline, CDR1 is SGDLS and CDR2 is YYNGEE. V lost 0 bases, J lost 3 bases, and 3 bases stayed unmatched. This CDR3 comprises 15 residues. CDR3 coding DNA: TGTGCCAGCAGCGTAGAGGGACAGAACTACAATGAGCAGTTCTTC. It encodes CASSVEGQNYNEQFF.

This clone has just a few counts. The V and J genes are TRBV2 and TRBJ2-7; D unclear. CDR3 length: 13 amino acids. V was trimmed by 1 base and J by 2 bases, leaving 6 bases between them. Per germline, CDR1 SNHLY and CDR2 FYNNEI. In DNA, the CDR3 is TGTGCCAGCAGTGAAGGTCAGACCTACGAGCAGTACTTC. Encoded protein: CASSEGQTYEQYF.

This chain uses TRBV27 with TRBJ1-1; D remains ambiguous. CDR1 is MNHEY, CDR2 SMNVEV, per germline (reference sequence). V lost 5 bases and J lost 5, with 21 bases in between. CDR3 size: 16 residues. The CDR3 DNA reads TGTGCCAGCAGTCCCGGGCCATCGGCGATAGGAACTGAAGCTTTCTTT. Translated, it gives CASSPGPSAIGTEAFF.

This sequence joins TRBV4-1 and TRBJ2-5; D may be TRBD2 (6 bases). Deletions cut 2 bases from V and 3 bases from J, with 10 bases between. This CDR3 spans 14 amino acids. The germline V gene encodes CDR1 MGHRA and CDR2 YSYEKL. The CDR3, as DNA: TGCGCCAGCAGCCAACTTGGCGGGGAAGAGACCCAGTACTTC. Translating gives CASSQLGGEETQYF.

V gene TRBV10-3 combines with J gene TRBJ2-7; 9 bases fit TRBD2. From germline, CDR1 is ENHRY and CDR2 SYGVKD. CDR3 length: 15 residues. V dropped 8 bases and J dropped 2; count of bases not matched to a gene: 10. The CDR3 protein is CAIAISGGQAYEQYF. The CDR3 DNA reads TGTGCCATCGCGATTAGCGGGGGCCAAGCCTACGAGCAGTACTTC.

The chain recombines TRBV30 with TRBJ2-1; possible D gene TRBD1, 5 bases. The ends were cut back, 0 bases at V and 1 base at J, with 7 bases in the middle. The CDR3 is 14 residues long. Germline values: CDR1 GTSNPN, CDR2 SVGIG (reference sequence). For the CDR3, the DNA is TGTGCCTGGAGTGTGGGGCAATCCTACAATGAGCAGTTCTTC. It specifies CAWSVGQSYNEQFF. The full variable domain, rest sourced from reference TRBV30 and TRBJ2-1, is SQTIHQWPATLVQPVGSPLSLECTVEGTSNPNLYWYRQAAGRGLQLLFYSVGIGQISSEVPQNLSASRPQDRQFILSSKKLLLSDSGFYLCAWSVGQSYNEQFFGPGTRLTVL.

V and J are TRBV27 and TRBJ2-3; TRBD2 aligns across 11 bases. With 4 bases clipped from V and 2 bases from J, the junction kept 11 bases outside the gene matches. The CDR3 is 18 residues long. Looked up from germline, CDR1 is MNHEY and CDR2 is SMNVEV (reference sequence). The CDR3 DNA is TGTGCCAGCAGTTATGCTAGCGGGGGGCCACAAGACACAGATACGCAGTATTTT. It is translated as CASSYASGGPQDTDTQYF.

This sequence joins TRBV4-1 and TRBJ1-2; perhaps TRBD1 as D (5 bases). This CDR3 contains 13 residues. The V and J ends lost 4 bases and 4 bases respectively, with 10 bases between them. Germline loops: CDR1 MGHRA, CDR2 YSYEKL. Here the CDR3 reads CASSLSGFYGYTF. The CDR3 nucleotides are TGCGCCAGCAGCCTCTCAGGGTTCTATGGCTACACCTTC.

The chain employs TRBV18 and TRBJ2-7; the match to TRBD1 covers 8 bases. The CDR3 sequence is 14 residues long. The germline V gene encodes CDR1 KGHSH and CDR2 LQKENI. Trimming took 2 bases from V and 3 from J; bases not matched to a gene: 3. Here the CDR3 reads CASSPGQGDYEQYF. As DNA, the CDR3 is TGTGCCAGCTCACCAGGACAGGGAGACTACGAGCAGTACTTC.

This rearrangement joins TRBV29-1 to TRBJ2-2, with 7 nucleotides matching TRBD2. Germline V CDR1 and CDR2: SQVTM, ANQGSEA. This CDR3 has 12 residues. Germline trimming cut 6 bases from V and 7 bases from J; bases unmatched to any gene: 5. Here the CDR3 reads CSVAGEGGELFF. The CDR3, as DNA: TGCAGCGTGGCGGGGGAGGGCGGGGAGCTGTTTTTT.

The chain couples TRBV7-9 to TRBJ1-1; D call uncertain. CDR1 is SEHNR, CDR2 FQNEAQ, per germline (reference sequence). Trimming shortened V by 6 bases and J by 4 bases, and 9 bases separated the two germline ends. The CDR3 extends over 12 amino acids. CDR3 protein: CASSQSTTEAFF. DNA of the CDR3: TGTGCCAGCAGTCAATCCACCACTGAAGCTTTCTTT.

This clone was observed a single time. The rearrangement uses TRBV6-1 and TRBJ2-3; D might be TRBD2 (6 bases). The V gene's germline CDR1 is MNHNS and CDR2 SASEGT. The CDR3 length is 17 residues. Trimming removed 0 bases from V and 1 base from J, with 14 bases in between. The CDR3 here is CASSEALMSSGTDTQYF. Written as DNA, the CDR3 is TGTGCCAGCAGTGAAGCGCTGATGTCTAGCGGCACAGATACGCAGTATTTT.

This clone has just a few counts. The rearrangement links TRBV9 to TRBJ1-5, with D tentatively TRBD1 (5 bases). The CDR3 runs to 14 residues. The germline gives CDR1 SGDLS, CDR2 YYNGEE. The V end lost 3 bases, the J end lost 0 bases, and 7 bases lay between the germline ends. CDR3 residues: CASSGQNSNQPQHF. The DNA of the CDR3 is TGTGCCAGCAGCGGACAGAATAGCAATCAGCCCCAGCATTTT. Looking up the rest from reference TRBV9 and TRBJ1-5 gives the full variable domain: DSGVTQTPKHLITATGQRVTLRCSPRSGDLSVYWYQQSLDQGLQFLIQYYNGEERAKGNILERFSAQQFPDLHSELNLSSLELGDSALYFCASSGQNSNQPQHFGDGTRLSIL.

The CDR3 is CASSVSGTGRTDTQYF. The CDR3 DNA reads TGCGCCAGCAGCGTCAGTGGGACAGGCCGCACAGATACGCAGTATTTT. The rearrangement uses TRBV5-1 and TRBJ2-3; 8 bases match TRBD1. V lost 4 bases, J lost 1 base, and 8 bases stayed unmatched. The germline CDR1 and CDR2 sequences are SGHRS and YFSETQ. The CDR3 is 16 amino acids.

The chain employs TRBV27 and TRBJ2-7, with 11 positions matching TRBD1. Germline lookup yields CDR1 MNHEY and CDR2 SMNVEV (reference sequence). The CDR3 covers 15 residues. Trimming at V came to 7 bases and at J to 5 bases, leaving 10 bases not matched to a gene. The CDR3 is CASKIGTGGNNEQYF. For the CDR3, the DNA is TGTGCCAGCAAGATCGGGACAGGGGGGAACAACGAGCAGTACTTC.

The chain couples TRBV29-1 to TRBJ1-2, with TRBD1 as a possible D gene (6 bases). CDR1 is SQVTM, CDR2 ANQGSEA, per germline. V was pared by 4 bases and J by 3 bases, with 9 bases between. The CDR3 length is 12 residues. The CDR3 DNA reads TGCAGCGTTGTGGACAGCCACTATGGCTACACCTTC. It yields the protein CSVVDSHYGYTF.

The V call is TRBV4-1, the J call TRBJ2-2, with a tentative D call TRBD2 (5 bases). V lost 4 bases and J lost 6, with 15 bases in between. The CDR3 runs to 15 residues. Germline V CDR1 and CDR2: MGHRA, YSYEKL. The DNA for the CDR3 is TGCGCCAGCAGCCGGCCCGACAAGAGGGCCGGGGAGCTGTTTTTT. Protein product: CASSRPDKRAGELFF.

This clone was counted only a few times. V is TRBV4-1 and J is TRBJ2-1; D possibly corresponds to TRBD2 (5 bases). Germline values: CDR1 MGHRA, CDR2 YSYEKL. CDR3 length: 16 residues. The ends were cut back, 3 bases at V and 0 bases at J, with 12 bases in the middle. The CDR3 loop reads CASSHGPGYSYNEQFF. The CDR3 nucleotides read TGCGCCAGCAGCCACGGGCCGGGGTACTCCTACAATGAGCAGTTCTTC.

In this sample, this clone turned up once. The chain combines TRBV7-9 with TRBJ1-5; D gene uncertain. Germline CDR1 reads SEHNR; CDR2 reads FQNEAQ (reference sequence). V was pared by 5 bases and J by 7 bases, with 12 bases between. The CDR3 loop spans 13 amino acids. CDR3 region: CASSQDGGQPQHF. CDR3 bases: TGTGCCAGCAGCCAAGACGGTGGGCAGCCCCAGCATTTT. Full variable domain (outside the CDR3, taken from reference TRBV7-9 and TRBJ1-5): DTGVSQNPRHKITKRGQNVTFRCDPISEHNRLYWYRQTLGQGPEFLTYFQNEAQLEKSRLLSDRFSAERPKGSFSTLEIQRTEQGDSAMYLCASSQDGGQPQHFGDGTRLSIL.

In its sample, this clone was seen a few times. The rearrangement links TRBV6-1 to TRBJ1-2; no clear D. The CDR3 has 13 residues. CDR1 and CDR2 (germline): MNHNS, SASEGT. V lost 7 bases and J 5 bases, leaving 14 bases between the germline ends. The CDR3 sequence: CASTDWTGYGYTF. The DNA for the CDR3 is TGTGCCAGCACAGATTGGACGGGGTATGGCTACACCTTC.

The rearrangement links TRBV25-1 to TRBJ1-1; the D gene is possibly TRBD1 (5 bases). Trimming left V 3 bases short and J 1 base short, with 18 bases between. Germline V gene sequence: CDR1 MGHDK, CDR2 SYGVNS. This CDR3 is built from 17 residues. The CDR3 nucleotides read TGTGCCAGCAGTGATCCCTCCTGGGGGGGACGGAACACTGAAGCTTTCTTT. It yields the protein CASSDPSWGGRNTEAFF.

This clone was counted once. Other DNA sequences in this specimen translate into the identical CDR3. The chain uses TRBV5-1 and TRBJ2-7, with 11 nucleotides matching TRBD1. There are 14 residues in the CDR3. The germline gives CDR1 SGHRS, CDR2 YFSETQ. V shed 4 bases, J shed 4 bases, and the junction held 4 bases outside the gene matches. The CDR3: CASSPGQGAYEQYF. In DNA, the CDR3 is TGCGCCAGCAGCCCTGGACAGGGGGCGTACGAGCAGTACTTC.

The gene calls are TRBV11-2 and TRBJ1-1; D gene ambiguous. Trimming took off 8 bases at V and 7 bases at J, with 8 bases between the two ends. Germline V gene data show CDR1 as SGHAT and CDR2 as FQNNGV. The CDR3 loop spans 10 amino acids. The CDR3 is CASEGVEAFF. CDR3 coding DNA: TGTGCCAGCGAAGGTGTTGAAGCTTTCTTT.